Below are 5 T cell receptor beta chains sequenced from a single sample in a study of blood T cell repertoires in COVID-19. Sequencing was performed with immunoSEQ multiplex PCR; in TCRdb, only in-frame clones are kept and a portion is missing. The table shows roughly 100,000 clones, with 90% to 95% occurring only once. Sample: peripheral blood. Every receptor here comes from a human donor in a cohort sampled during active COVID-19.

This chain links TRBV5-5 with TRBJ2-3; D is unclear. Germline values: CDR1 SGHKS, CDR2 YYEKEE (reference sequence). The CDR3 has 13 residues. V was pared by 2 bases and J by 4 bases, with 8 bases between. In nucleotides, the CDR3 is TGTGCCAGCAGCTTTTCTAGTTCAGATACGCAGTATTTT. Protein sequence: CASSFSSSDTQYF.

This chain connects TRBV15 to TRBJ2-1; 7 bases line up with TRBD1. Germline-derived CDR1 and CDR2 are LNHNV and YYDKDF (reference sequence). The J segment lost 5 bases and the V segment lost 5 bases, leaving 6 bases of the junction unmatched. CDR3 size: 14 residues. CDR3 nucleotides: TGTGCCACCAGCGCCCGGACAGGAGACAATGAGCAGTTCTTC. Translating gives CATSARTGDNEQFF.

The chain links TRBV27 to TRBJ2-1, with D maybe TRBD2 (6 bases). The CDR3 has 13 residues. The germline gives CDR1 MNHEY, CDR2 SMNVEV (reference sequence). V gave up 5 bases and J gave up 13 bases, with 18 bases separating them. The CDR3 nucleotides are TGTGCCAGCAGTACGGAGGGGCGGATGGGACAGTTCTTC. As protein: CASSTEGRMGQFF.

This clone was picked up one time. The chain is built from TRBV30 and TRBJ2-7; D unresolved. Germline CDR1 is GTSNPN and CDR2 is SVGIG (reference sequence). CDR3 size: 12 residues. The germline V and J ends were trimmed by 0 bases and 5 bases, with 8 bases remaining between them. The CDR3 coding sequence is TGTGCCTGGAGTGTACTTTCGGACGAGCAGTACTTC. Amino acids: CAWSVLSDEQYF.

The V and J genes are TRBV15 and TRBJ2-2; 11 bases agree with TRBD2. The CDR3 extends over 19 amino acids. V lost 4 bases to trimming and J lost 0 bases; unmatched junction nucleotides: 10. Germline V gene data show CDR1 as LNHNV and CDR2 as YYDKDF (reference sequence). CDR3 region: CATSTSGTSGSTNTGELFF. As DNA, the CDR3 is TGTGCCACCAGCACATCCGGGACTAGCGGATCCACGAACACCGGGGAGCTGTTTTTT. The variable domain in full, with the rest retrieved from reference TRBV15 and TRBJ2-2, is DAMVIQNPRYQVTQFGKPVTLSCSQTLNHNVMYWYQQKSSQAPKLLFHYYDKDFNNEADTPDNFQSRRPNTSFCFLDIRSPGLGDTAMYLCATSTSGTSGSTNTGELFFGEGSRLTVL.